This T cell receptor (beta chain) is from a study of shared clonotypes between healthy human individuals. Findings of the study overall: Though the depth was large, rarefaction showed that sorted-subset sequencing was incomplete. It was observed that roughly 5.5% of naive CD4 clonotypes were shared across several donors. It was the non-shared clonotypes that had lower generation probabilities than clonotypes shared by all four donors.

To note about this clone: No antigen is known for it. The sample holds other DNA sequences that translate to the same CDR3.

Libraries were prepared by immunoSEQ multiplex PCR; TCRdb keeps only in-frame clonotypes and omits some of them. The table includes approximately 2.1 million clones, over 85% detected once. V dropped 7 bases and J dropped 6 bases, with 13 bases sitting between them. Germline CDR1 reads SNHLY; CDR2 reads FYNNEI. The CDR3 loop spans 13 amino acids. The sequenced material came from naive CD4+ T cells from PBMCs. The subset was: CD45RA+ positively selected. The V call is TRBV2, the J call TRBJ2-1; D is possibly TRBD1 or TRBD2 (5 bases each). This sequence originates from a man in his late teens or twenties in good health. Some clones in this sample may be carry-over from other donors' samples. The CDR3 DNA sequence: TGTGCCAGCAATCGGGGCCCCGGCAATGAGCAGTTCTTC. It specifies CASNRGPGNEQFF.